This T cell receptor beta chain was identified in a study of CD8 T cells in ankylosing spondylitis. The study, taken as a whole, reports: Earlier literature documents some of the motif variants in reactive arthritis synovial fluid and blood. Seven to nine highly homologous variants formed a TCR beta motif that appeared characteristic of ankylosing spondylitis blood. Disease-linked clones had a CD8+ phenotype and relatively low frequency in peripheral blood.

The germline gives CDR1 LGHNA, CDR2 YNFKEQ. The CDR3 loop spans 17 amino acids. V lost 2 bases to trimming and J lost 0 bases, with 16 bases between them. Generation of TCR beta libraries employed quantitative 5'-RACE incorporating molecular barcodes. Each CDR3 protein is one row after TCRdb ran MiXCR on the 5' RACE reads. The table includes about 300,000 distinct CDR3 sequences, less than 25% detected once. As regards this clonotype: Antigen unknown.

This clonotype originated in a female donor with ankylosing spondylitis or in good health (not recorded which). The material sequenced was blood, either unsorted or a sorted T cell fraction (not recorded which). The chain combines TRBV4-2 with TRBJ2-5; D is uncertain. The CDR3 region is CASSQQRLMSYQETQYF. In DNA, the CDR3 is TGTGCCAGCAGCCAACAAAGGCTAATGTCGTACCAAGAGACCCAGTACTTC.